This T cell receptor (beta chain) is from a study of T-cell memory formation after mild COVID-19 (dated by TCRdb to about 2021). As for the study more broadly: Most TCR sequence clusters were specific to one of the two donors. T-cell clones expanding and contracting after mild COVID-19 in two donors were tracked by longitudinal TCRalpha and TCRbeta repertoire sequencing. The cohort comprised two young, previously healthy adult volunteers, one female and one male. Here is what the overall study found, with its caveats: The study covered only a couple of mild cases, and larger cohorts including severe cases with pre-infection samples were considered necessary. Contracting CD4+ clones turned up mainly in the CM and EM memory subsets, whereas EMRA was where CD8+ clones were enriched. SARS-CoV-2 specificity was not confirmed for the second-wave clones peaking on day 37. Some responding clones were found in pre-infection memory, which suggests that pre-existing cross-reactive memory T cells took part in the SARS-CoV-2 response. From day 15 to 85, contracting clones showed balanced CD4/CD8 phenotypes, whereas a second wave of clones that expanded from day 15 to 37 leaned towards CD4+.

This sample was sequenced with an Illumina NovaSeq 6000. TCRalpha and TCRbeta cDNA libraries were constructed by 5'RACE with constant-segment primers, with sample barcodes and unique molecular identifiers being introduced. Trizol reagent was used to extract RNA from every sample. Libraries were amplified in two PCR steps, with a second sample barcode and Illumina TruSeq adapters added in the second step. Sequencing of libraries was performed on an Illumina NovaSeq with 2 x 150 bp paired-end reads. The study's own analysis went as follows. With migec v1.2.7, reads were demultiplexed and then collapsed into UMI-guided consensus sequences. Using mixcr v2.1.11, UMI consensuses were aligned to TRA and TRB V and J templates and then assembled into clonotypes. Clonotypes were classified as expanded or contracted when called significant by both edgeR and NoisET, with noise models trained on biological replicates. For edgeR calls, the cutoffs were a false discovery rate-adjusted p below 0.01 and a log2 fold-change threshold of 1. As an exploratory analysis of dynamics, max-normalized trajectories of the 1000 most abundant clonotypes were examined by PCA with hierarchical clustering. Separately sequenced CD4+ and CD8+ repertoires were used to assign a CD4 or CD8 phenotype to each responding clone. TCRdb reprocessing: public reads trimmed at Q25 with fastp, clones called with MiXCR, in-frame beta chains kept. Entries are consolidated by CDR3 protein sequence, retaining the most common genes and DNA. These V and J calls rely on TCRdb rather than the paper's analysis. The sample profile shows approximately 570,000 distinct CDR3 sequences; roughly 18% of them were found once. The top ten hold 12% of the sample.

CDR1 and CDR2 are drawn from the germline V gene (reference sequence): SGHNT, YYREEE. The cysteine opens and the phenylalanine closes a CDR3 of 15 amino acids. This entry keeps only the CDR3 DNA: 45 bases, framed from base 1. The germline ends are 11 bases apart after V is trimmed by 1 base and J by 2 bases. In regard to this clonotype: What antigen it recognizes has not been identified. No base qualities exist here, and no much larger clone lies one base off it.

Ficoll-Paque density gradient centrifugation was used to isolate PBMCs. The specimen sequenced was PBMCs or a T cell subset sorted from them (not recorded which). Recombination linked TRBV5-4 to TRBJ2-3; the D gene is possibly TRBD1, with 5 bases matching. The TCR sequence derives from an adult woman who had mild COVID-19 (a few samples of this study predate the infection). The sample titles of this study are shuffled in the database, so cell type and time point are left out; the donor was told from shared clones. The nucleotides are TGTGCCAGCAGCTTGATGGGGCTACACACAGATACGCAGTATTTT. It codes for CASSLMGLHTDTQYF.